This TCR beta chain was sequenced for a study of blood T cell repertoires in COVID-19 (dated by TCRdb to 2018 to 2020). Some background on the complete study: Collaborator samples came from the United States, Italy and Spain and covered acute and convalescent phases of COVID-19. The prospective study material was composed of cDNA or gDNA derived from T cells, B-cell-depleted T cells, or PBMCs. Subjects who had been exposed to COVID-19, were actively infected with it, or had recovered from it provided the deeply sampled blood TCRbeta repertoires that made up the dataset. The repertoires were released in a freely available public database intended as a resource for research on the immune response to SARS-CoV-2. Samples came from the ongoing ImmuneRACE study (first 160 participants) plus 1,254 subjects from 6 global collaborators. Nearly every sample came with metadata listing a de-identified subject ID, COVID-19 status, age in years and sex. Where HLA class I and class II types were available, the types were taken from metadata supplied by the sample provider, not from assay-based typing. Beyond this particular receptor, the publication reports: The amount of clinical and demographic metadata varied by source and participant and was provided uncurated.

The germline V gene supplies CDR1 MNHEY and CDR2 SVGAGI. From the cysteine up to the phenylalanine, the CDR3 has a length of 15 residues. Just the 45-base CDR3 DNA is kept, in frame starting at base 1. Compared with germline, V lacks 0 bases and J lacks 9 bases; bases without a gene match: 7. In Seattle, one collaborating source enrolled patients while the infection was active and tracked those patients longitudinally over the course of disease. Collaborating institutions collected whole blood in K2EDTA tubes following their own protocols. For TCRbeta analysis, collaborators shipped samples in one of three forms: frozen whole blood, isolated PBMCs, or DNA extracted from either of those sample types. With respect to this clone: The antigen this receptor binds is unknown. The sample holds no much larger clone one base away, and base qualities are not on file.

TCRbeta CDR3 regions were amplified from genomic DNA using the immunoSEQ Assay, a bias-controlled multiplex PCR. As for the original processing: Within the assay, amplification of reference gene primers was used to estimate how many nucleated cells each sample contained. Sequence reads were collapsed and filtered to measure the absolute abundance of every unique TCRbeta CDR3 rearrangement. Productive Simpson clonality was computed per sample as the square root of Simpson's diversity index over productive rearrangements. Entries here come from immuneACCESS through TCRdb and include only in-frame sequences with V and J called. Some clones fail to appear in such tables; in the studies checked, an unresolved V gene covers under half of the shortfall, and the cause of the remainder is unknown. Clone size and the V and J calls come from that table; the DNA yielded D and trimming. A total of some 350,000 clones appear in this sample, roughly nine tenths of them only once. 3% of the sample belongs to the ten largest clones.

Sequenced sample: peripheral blood. The sequence links TRBV6-5 to TRBJ2-1, with 8 bases in between that match TRBD1. This TCR was recovered from a woman aged 25 to 39 with COVID-19, enrolled during active disease. This receptor has the CDR3 CASSYSTRGQGEQFF. The DNA sequence reads TGTGCCAGCAGTTACTCGACCAGGGGGCAGGGTGAGCAGTTCTTC.